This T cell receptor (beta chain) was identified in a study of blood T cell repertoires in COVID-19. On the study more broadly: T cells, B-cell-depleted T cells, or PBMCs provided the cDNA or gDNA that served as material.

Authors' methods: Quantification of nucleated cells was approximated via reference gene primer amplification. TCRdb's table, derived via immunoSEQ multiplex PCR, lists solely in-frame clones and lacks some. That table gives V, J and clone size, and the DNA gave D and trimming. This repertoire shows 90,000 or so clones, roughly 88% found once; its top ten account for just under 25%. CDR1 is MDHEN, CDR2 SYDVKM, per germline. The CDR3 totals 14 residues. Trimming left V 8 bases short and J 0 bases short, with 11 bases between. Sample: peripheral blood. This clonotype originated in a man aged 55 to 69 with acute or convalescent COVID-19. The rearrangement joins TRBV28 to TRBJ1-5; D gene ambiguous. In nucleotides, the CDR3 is TGTGCCAGCCAGATAGCTTATAGCAATCAGCCCCAGCATTTT. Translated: CASQIAYSNQPQHF.